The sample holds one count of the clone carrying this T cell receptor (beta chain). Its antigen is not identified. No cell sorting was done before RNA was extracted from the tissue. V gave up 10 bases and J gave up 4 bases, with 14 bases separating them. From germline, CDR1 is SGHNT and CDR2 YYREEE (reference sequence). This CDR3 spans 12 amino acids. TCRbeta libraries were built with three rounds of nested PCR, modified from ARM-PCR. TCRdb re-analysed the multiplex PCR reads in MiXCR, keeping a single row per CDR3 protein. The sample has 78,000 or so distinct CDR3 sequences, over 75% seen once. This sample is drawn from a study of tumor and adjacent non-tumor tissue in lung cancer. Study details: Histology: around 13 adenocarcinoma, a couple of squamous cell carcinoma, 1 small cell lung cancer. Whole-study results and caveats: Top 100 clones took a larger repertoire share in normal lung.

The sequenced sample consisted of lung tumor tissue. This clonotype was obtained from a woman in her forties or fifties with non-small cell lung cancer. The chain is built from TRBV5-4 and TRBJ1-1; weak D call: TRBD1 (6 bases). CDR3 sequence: CALSTGITEAFF. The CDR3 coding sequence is TGTGCCCTAAGTACAGGGATCACTGAAGCTTTCTTT.